This T cell receptor (beta chain) is from a study of early T cells in non-severe SARS-CoV-2 infection. By share, this clonotype ranks as medium-sized. TCRdb passed the 5' RACE reads through MiXCR, listing each CDR3 protein once. The sample records about 83,000 distinct CDR3 sequences, approximately 13% being singletons. V was cut by 8 bases and J by 0 bases, with 17 bases left in between. This CDR3 spans 15 amino acids. Germline values: CDR1 SNHLY, CDR2 FYNNEI. The chain employs TRBV2 and TRBJ2-7; D might be TRBD1 (6 bases). The sequenced material came from whole blood. The receptor comes from an adult who was a healthcare worker with PCR-confirmed SARS-CoV-2 infection or an uninfected control (not recorded which). The CDR3 spells CASWTDLSSSYEQYF. The CDR3 region has the DNA TGTGCCAGCTGGACAGATCTCAGTAGCTCCTACGAGCAGTACTTC.